This T cell receptor beta chain stems from a study of shared clonotypes between healthy human individuals (dated by TCRdb to the early 2020s). About the study as a whole: A couple of women and a few men aged 18 to 49 years were included in the cohort. To estimate repertoire size and how much clonotypes are shared between individuals, the study performed deep sequencing of blood TCR repertoires from about five healthy adults. Libraries were prepared and TCR repertoires were sequenced by different laboratories using diverse techniques, in order to increase sequencing depth and limit assay-specific biases. For each donor, CD4 naive and CD4 memory were each given three plates, CD8 naive was given two plates, and CD8 memory was given one plate. Leukapheresis yielded between about 0.9 and 9 billion PBMCs per donor.

Deletion took 3 bases off V and 5 bases off J, with a span of 12 bases between the germline ends. CDR1 and CDR2 are read off the germline V gene as SGDLS and YYNGEE. Measured from the cysteine to the phenylalanine, the CDR3 is 14 residues long. The sequence is cut down to CDR3 DNA, 42 bases in frame from base 1. The donors were healthy, HIV-negative adults with no recently reported acute infections or vaccinations. Only Caucasian adults living in Nashville, Tennessee, USA were represented among the donors. Magnetic negative selection was used to enrich CD4+ T cells, after which naive cells were positively selected on CD45RA and the negative fraction became the memory subset. After blood collection by leukapheresis, PBMCs were isolated using Ficoll-Histopaque density gradient centrifugation and then cryopreserved in the vapor phase of liquid nitrogen. Analytical flow cytometry was used to check the purity and quantity of each magnetically sorted T cell population. Genomic DNA was isolated from each sorted fraction and quantified by UV absorbance on a Nanodrop 2000c.

As for this clone: Its antigen is not yet known. Base quality data are lacking; no much larger clone is found one base away.

Using the deep immunoSEQ assay, TCR CDR3 regions were amplified from genomic DNA by multiplex PCR. Genomic DNA extracted from each cell subset was distributed evenly over all wells of several immunoSEQ 96-well plates, and each plate served as one replicate. For sorted subsets, roughly 200 ng of genomic DNA, equivalent to around 31,000 T cell genomes, went into each replicate PCR. Purified libraries were quantified with a Qubit 3.0 fluorometer, sized on a Bioanalyzer 2100, and re-quantified with the KAPA Library Quantification kit. A separate single-read 150-cycle Illumina NextSeq 550 flow cell was used to sequence each immunoSEQ 96-well plate. The authors processed their data as follows. The immunoSEQ output contained only junctional sequences without quality scores, so filtering could not match that applied to full-length reads. Sequences were annotated with PyIR, a Python wrapper for IgBLAST v1.9, using IMGT germline references to assign V/J genes and CDR3. Reads were removed for weak V/J assignments (E-value above 1e-6), missing CDR3, stop codons, out-of-frame junctions, or ambiguous translated residues. A V3J clonotype was defined by an identical inferred V gene, J gene, and CDR3 amino acid sequence. Percentage overlap between repertoires was computed as shared unique clonotypes divided by the size of the smaller repertoire. Repertoire richness was assessed with RTK rarefaction, the Chao1 estimator, and Recon v2.1 estimates of unobserved clonotypes. For all TCRbeta clonotypes obtained by the gDNA method from several donors, generation probabilities were computed with OLGA. TCRdb's version of the immuneACCESS table is confined to in-frame rearrangements and falls short of the full clone set. An unresolved V gene accounts for under half of the shortfall where checked; the remainder is of unknown origin. V, J and clone size reflect that table, while D and trimming were determined from the DNA. This sample holds about 2.5 million clones; approximately 90% were observed only once. The ten largest account for around 0.4% of the sample.

Overall study results and their limits: Estimated clonotype richness was generally larger for naive than for memory subsets. The genetic and exposure-history diversity represented was limited by the small number of donors. Incomplete sequencing was indicated by rarefaction of sorted-subset datasets, despite the large sequencing depth. Sampling was restricted to blood, and TCR repertoires in tissue are likely to differ from TCR repertoires in blood. Compared with non-shared clonotypes, the clonotypes found in all four sorted-subset donors had higher generation probabilities. When several donors were compared, the shared fraction of clonotypes was roughly 4.8% for naive CD4, approximately 3.3% for naive CD8, more than 2% for memory CD4, and about 0.36% for memory CD8. Based on pairwise subsampling, the degree of clonotype sharing among donors was expected to be affected by sequencing depth.

The receptor was derived from a man between 18 and 29 years old in good health. Some clones in this sample may be carry-over from other donors' samples. Sequenced material: naive CD4+ T cells from PBMCs. The cell subset or site label, read with the paper, signifies: CD45RA+ positively selected. The V and J genes are TRBV9 and TRBJ2-1; perhaps TRBD2 is the D gene, with 5 bases matching. CDR3 sequence: CASSDGLADNEQFF. The DNA is TGTGCCAGCAGCGACGGGCTAGCCGACAATGAGCAGTTCTTC.